Listed below are T cell receptor beta chains from one sample, sequenced in a study of T-cell reconstitution after alpha-beta-depleted transplantation in children. TCRdb analysed the PCR reads with MiXCR anew, one entry per CDR3 protein. This table has some 460,000 distinct CDR3 sequences, roughly 17% appearing once. The specimen was PBMCs, mostly from graft donor cells, collected 360 days after TCRalphabeta/CD19-depleted stem cell transplant. These TCRs come from a boy under three years old who had a stem cell transplant for Wiskott-Aldrich syndrome, so the T cells may come from the graft donor. CDR3s include the opening cysteine and the closing phenylalanine or tryptophan. Each record gives: CDR3 length, V gene, clone size, CDR3 protein. Rows give clone size only sometimes, using once, few, many, or a class for an expanded clone.

14 TRBV3-1 NA CASSLRDFAYEQYF
13 TRBV10-2 NA CASSPGATGELFF
12 TRBV20-1 few CSASSFFETQYF
15 TRBV4-3 NA CASSQGGDRNSPLHF
14 TRBV6-1 NA CASSELRGQETQYF
18 TRBV6-5 few CASSYILGLAVNTGELFF
15 TRBV7-8 NA CASSDGTGGVNEQFF
18 TRBV11-1 few CASSQGLAVPPKYNEQFF
13 TRBV29-1 NA CSVAPRGYNEQFF
13 TRBV5-1 NA CASKTVGSYEQYF
13 TRBV13 few CASSMGHANEQFF
18 TRBV10-2 few CASKAHQGRGELTGELFF
16 TRBV7-8 NA CASSSRAPSSYNEQFF
13 TRBV24-1 NA CATSDYDISEQFF
15 TRBV5-1 NA CASSPLKSSYNEQFF
13 TRBV4-3 NA CASSQAYSETQYF
13 TRBV6-1 NA CASRLGSYNEQFF
17 TRBV5-1 NA CASSSYTGESRSYEQYF
18 TRBV18 NA CASSPGLAGGSFSYEQYF
17 TRBV10-3 few CAISESLAGGKYNEQFF
17 TRBV5-1 NA CASSLVAGRHLRNEQFF
15 TRBV12-3/TRBV12-4 NA CASTPRPGGQETQYF
14 TRBV20-1 NA CSARDMDRVYVYTF
14 TRBV6-1 few CASRQTEMYYGYTF
14 TRBV5-1 NA CASSRQGAAYEQYF
11 TRBV20-1 few CSARLVGEQYF
16 TRBV7-9 NA CASSLRRGGANYGYTF
15 TRBV5-1 NA CASSPLGTYNSPLHF
13 TRBV15 NA CATSRGLPYEQYF
12 TRBV29-1 NA CSVVEGNYGYTF
13 TRBV20-1 NA CSARDTLAVEQFF
17 TRBV5-1 few CASSLRQFHSGANVLTF
12 TRBV20-1 NA CSAPTDRETQYF
18 TRBV11-1 NA CASSLRYRDRGAYNEQFF
16 TRBV30 few CAWSVRRTSGSNEQFF
13 TRBV12-3/TRBV12-4 few CASSLTLTREQYF
15 TRBV12-3/TRBV12-4 NA CASNLGQGGSYEQYF
14 TRBV27 few CASSSRDRVGEQFF
16 TRBV5-1 NA CASSLERGRPDEKLFF